Listed below are T cell receptor beta chains from one sample, sequenced in a study of blood T cell repertoires in COVID-19. Assay: immunoSEQ multiplex PCR; the TCRdb copy retains only in-frame clones and omits some. The sample carries some 230,000 clones, 80% to 90% recorded once. The sequenced sample was peripheral blood. The origin of the receptors is a woman aged 55-75 years who had recovered from COVID-19. Each CDR3 is given with its conserved first and last residue. A D gene is named only where the DNA matches it firmly. Some rows mark clone size as missing; the rest say once, few, many or name a class of expanded clone.

>TRBJ2-7|TRBV6-2/TRBV6-3|TRBD1|medium-sized
CASSYSTGGYEQYF
TGTGCCAGCAGTTACTCGACAGGGGGCTACGAGCAGTACTTC
>TRBJ2-2|TRBV19|NA|NA
CASSPVAGSPLPGELFF
TGTGCCAGCAGCCCCGTGGCGGGATCCCCTTTACCCGGGGAGCTGTTTTTT
>TRBJ2-3|TRBV5-1|NA|NA
CASSVSKPSDTQYF
TGCGCCAGCAGCGTCAGTAAACCTTCAGATACGCAGTATTTT
>TRBJ2-3|TRBV5-4|NA|NA
CASSWQGSGTDTQYF
TGTGCCAGCAGCTGGCAGGGGAGTGGCACAGATACGCAGTATTTT
>TRBJ1-4|TRBV18|NA|NA
CASSPFEVEKLFF
TGTGCCAGCTCACCGTTTGAGGTTGAAAAACTGTTTTTT
>TRBJ2-7|TRBV6-5|TRBD2|NA
CASSPLASPYEQYF
TGTGCCAGCAGTCCACTAGCGAGCCCCTACGAGCAGTACTTC
>TRBJ1-1|TRBV7-2|NA|few
CASSLLSQGNTEAFF
TGTGCCAGCAGCTTACTCTCACAGGGGAACACTGAAGCTTTCTTT
>TRBJ2-7|TRBV5-6|NA|NA
CASSPNRRGTDLYEQYF
TGTGCCAGCAGCCCGAATCGGCGGGGCACCGACCTCTACGAGCAGTACTTC
>TRBJ1-1|TRBV9|NA|NA
CASSTDSTEAFF
TGTGCCAGCAGCACTGACAGTACTGAAGCTTTCTTT
>TRBJ2-2|TRBV1|NA|NA
CTSRPGLAGGNTGELFF
TGCACCAGCAGGCCGGGACTAGCGGGGGGCAACACCGGGGAGCTGTTTTTT
>TRBJ1-4|TRBV7-7|NA|NA
CLGQENEKLFF
TGCCTCGGTCAGGAAAATGAAAAACTGTTTTTT
>TRBJ2-7|TRBV7-9|NA|NA
CARRGSSYEQYF
TGTGCCAGACGCGGCAGCTCCTACGAGCAGTACTTC
>TRBJ1-2|TRBV27|NA|NA
CASSLIWAGEGGYTF
TGTGCCAGCAGTTTAATCTGGGCAGGGGAAGGAGGCTACACCTTC
>TRBJ1-1|TRBV5-5|NA|NA
CASSRVGGNTEAFF
TGTGCCAGCAGCAGGGTGGGGGGGAACACTGAAGCTTTCTTT
>TRBJ1-1|TRBV19|NA|few
CASMIARGHTEAFF
TGTGCCAGTATGATAGCGCGGGGGCACACTGAAGCTTTCTTT
>TRBJ1-3|TRBV19|NA|NA
CASSIDRLGSSGNTIYF
TGTGCCAGTAGTATAGATCGACTGGGTAGCTCTGGAAACACCATATATTTT
>TRBJ2-7|TRBV7-9|NA|NA
CASSPPWGPEQYF
TGTGCCAGCAGCCCCCCATGGGGGCCCGAGCAGTACTTC
>TRBJ1-4|TRBV3-1/TRBV3-2|NA|once
CASSQAAGGEKLFF
TGTGCCAGCAGCCAAGCTGCCGGGGGTGAAAAACTGTTTTTT
>TRBJ2-5|TRBV7-2|TRBD2|NA
CASRSGLAGGRETQYF
TGTGCCAGCAGATCAGGACTAGCGGGGGGGCGAGAGACCCAGTACTTC
>TRBJ1-1|TRBV10-1|NA|NA
CANPGEFGDTEAFF
TGCGCCAACCCAGGGGAGTTCGGGGACACTGAAGCTTTCTTT
>TRBJ1-2|TRBV15|NA|few
CATSREEGDGYTF
TGTGCCACCAGCAGAGAAGAGGGGGATGGCTACACCTTC
>TRBJ1-4|TRBV18|TRBD1|NA
CASSRQGIEKLFF
TGTGCCAGCTCAAGACAGGGCATCGAAAAACTGTTTTTT
>TRBJ2-5|TRBV3-1/TRBV3-2|TRBD2|NA
CASTLAGGASETQYF
TGTGCCAGCACCCTAGCGGGGGGGGCGTCCGAGACCCAGTACTTC
>TRBJ2-5|TRBV7-9|NA|few
CASSFLRETQYF
TGTGCCAGCAGCTTTCTGAGGGAGACCCAGTACTTC
>TRBJ1-3|TRBV7-8|NA|NA
CASSPISGPRNTIYF
TGTGCCAGCAGCCCTATCAGCGGGCCGCGAAACACCATATATTTT
>TRBJ1-5|TRBV14|TRBD1|NA
CASSKAPPGTGDQPQHF
TGTGCCAGCAGCAAAGCCCCTCCCGGGACAGGGGATCAGCCCCAGCATTTT
>TRBJ1-6|TRBV12-3/TRBV12-4|NA|NA
CASSLVYSPLHF
TGTGCCAGCAGTTTAGTCTATTCACCCCTCCACTTT
>TRBJ2-7|TRBV6-2/TRBV6-3|TRBD2|NA
CASSYSLGGAGEQYF
TGTGCCAGCAGTTACTCACTCGGGGGGGCTGGCGAGCAGTACTTC
>TRBJ2-5|TRBV13|NA|NA
CASSTGLYIETQYF
TGTGCCAGCAGCACGGGACTCTACATCGAGACCCAGTACTTC
>TRBJ2-5|TRBV5-4|TRBD2|NA
CASSDPGLAGQETQYF
TGTGCCAGCAGCGACCCGGGACTAGCGGGGCAAGAGACCCAGTACTTC
>TRBJ2-1|TRBV19|TRBD2|NA
CASRETGTSGGRSYNEQFF
TGTGCCAGTAGGGAGACCGGGACTAGCGGGGGCCGTTCCTACAATGAGCAGTTCTTC
>TRBJ1-1|TRBV7-2|NA|many
CASSLVLLTEAFF
TGTGCCAGCAGCTTAGTACTGTTAACTGAAGCTTTCTTT
>TRBJ2-1|TRBV2|TRBD2|NA
CASSGVFWAGGLAPHNEQFF
TGTGCCAGCAGTGGTGTTTTCTGGGCTGGCGGACTAGCGCCACACAATGAGCAGTTCTTC
>TRBJ1-5|TRBV6-5|TRBD1|NA
CASTTTGQSNQPQHF
TGTGCCAGCACCACGACAGGGCAAAGCAATCAGCCCCAGCATTTT
>TRBJ1-4|TRBV5-6|NA|once
CASSRGAQGNEKLFF
TGTGCCAGCAGCCGCGGGGCCCAAGGGAATGAAAAACTGTTTTTT
>TRBJ1-1|TRBV18|TRBD1|NA
CASSPVTGSEAFF
TGTGCCAGCTCACCTGTGACAGGGTCTGAAGCTTTCTTT
>TRBJ2-7|TRBV2|NA|once
CASSEAGKIYEQYF
TGTGCCAGCAGTGAGGCAGGCAAGATCTACGAGCAGTACTTC
>TRBJ2-3|TRBV5-6|NA|NA
CASSLENARDTQYF
TGTGCCAGCAGCCTCGAGAACGCCCGAGATACGCAGTATTTT
>TRBJ1-2|TRBV14|NA|NA
CASSQTDNYGYTF
TGTGCCAGCAGCCAAACAGATAACTATGGCTACACCTTC
>TRBJ1-1|TRBV2|TRBD1|NA
CASSEAAGGYTEAFF
TGTGCCAGCAGTGAAGCAGCAGGGGGCTACACTGAAGCTTTCTTT
>TRBJ2-1|TRBV19|TRBD2|NA
CASSRTPHGGGGEWGEQFF
TGTGCCAGTAGTCGCACTCCCCACGGGGGCGGGGGGGAGTGGGGTGAGCAGTTCTTC